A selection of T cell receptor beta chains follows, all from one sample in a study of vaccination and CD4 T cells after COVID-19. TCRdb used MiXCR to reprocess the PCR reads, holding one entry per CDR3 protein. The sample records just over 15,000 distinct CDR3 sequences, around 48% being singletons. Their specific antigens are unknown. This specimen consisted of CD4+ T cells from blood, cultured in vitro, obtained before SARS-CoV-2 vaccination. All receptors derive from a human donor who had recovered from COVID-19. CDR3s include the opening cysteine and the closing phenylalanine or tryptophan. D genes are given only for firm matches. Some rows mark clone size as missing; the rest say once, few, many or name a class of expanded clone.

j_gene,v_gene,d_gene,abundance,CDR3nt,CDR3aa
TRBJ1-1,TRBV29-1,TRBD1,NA,TGCAGCGTTGAAGGGGGGGACAGGGAAGCTTTCTTT,CSVEGGDREAFF
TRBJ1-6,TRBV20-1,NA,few,TGCAGTGCTACACACAGGGAATTAGGTTCACCCCTCCACTTT,CSATHRELGSPLHF
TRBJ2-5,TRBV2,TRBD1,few,TGTGCCAGCAGTGAAGCGAGACAGGGCCTGAATAAAGAGACCCAGTACTTC,CASSEARQGLNKETQYF
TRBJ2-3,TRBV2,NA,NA,TGTGCCAGCAGTGAAAGGTACTATACGCAGTATTTT,CASSERYYTQYF
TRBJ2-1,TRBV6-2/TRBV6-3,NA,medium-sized,TGTGCCAGCAGTTATGACAATGAGCAGTTCTTC,CASSYDNEQFF
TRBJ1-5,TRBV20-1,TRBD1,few,TGCAGTGTTACGACAGGGGGCGCAGGCAATCAGCCCCAGCATTTT,CSVTTGGAGNQPQHF
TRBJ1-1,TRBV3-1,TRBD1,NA,TGTGCCAGCAGCCAAGATACAGGGGGCTCTGAAGCTTTCTTT,CASSQDTGGSEAFF
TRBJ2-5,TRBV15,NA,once,TGTGCCACCAGCAGAGGAAGGGAAGAGACCCAGTACTTC,CATSRGREETQYF
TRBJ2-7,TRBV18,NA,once,TGTGCCAGCTCACCAGGGGATTACGAGCAGTACTTC,CASSPGDYEQYF
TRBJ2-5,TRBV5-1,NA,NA,TGCGCCAGCAGCTTGGACCCGGGGGAGACCCAGTACTTC,CASSLDPGETQYF
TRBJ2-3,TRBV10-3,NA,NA,TGTGCCCAAGGGACCGGGGATAGGGATACGCAGTATTTT,CAQGTGDRDTQYF
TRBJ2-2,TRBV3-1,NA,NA,TGTGCCAGCAGCCAAGTGCCGGGGTACGGGGAGCTGTTTTTT,CASSQVPGYGELFF
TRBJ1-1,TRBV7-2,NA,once,TGTGCCAGCAGCTTACCTGGGGGCTTCGGGAACACTGAAGCTTTCTTT,CASSLPGGFGNTEAFF
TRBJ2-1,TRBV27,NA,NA,TGTGCCAGCAGTTCCGGGTACGGACCGGGCTCCTACAATGAGCAGTTCTTC,CASSSGYGPGSYNEQFF
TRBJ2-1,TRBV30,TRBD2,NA,TGTGCCTGGAGCGCTCGACTAGCGGGAGGAGGGAATGAGCAGTTCTTC,CAWSARLAGGGNEQFF
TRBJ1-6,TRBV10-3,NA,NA,TGTGCCATCAGTGATAAGTCGGGGATTTCACCCCTCCACTTT,CAISDKSGISPLHF
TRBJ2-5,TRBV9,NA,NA,TGTGCCAGCAGCCCCCGCCGGCTAGCGAACCAAGAGACCCAGTACTTC,CASSPRRLANQETQYF
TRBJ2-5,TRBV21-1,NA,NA,TGTGCCGCCGATTACCGGGGCAGCCGGCGAGAGACCCAGTACTTC,CAADYRGSRRETQYF
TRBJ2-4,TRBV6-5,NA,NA,TGTGCCAGCAGTTCCCGACGTACAGCTACCTTAGCCAAAAACATTCAGTACTTC,CASSSRRTATLAKNIQYF
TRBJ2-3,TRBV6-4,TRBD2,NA,TGTGCCAGCAGTGACTCGGCTAGCGGGAGCACAGATACGCAGTATTTT,CASSDSASGSTDTQYF
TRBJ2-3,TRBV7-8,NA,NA,TGTGCCAGCAGCCGACCAGGTCACCCGAGTAGCACAGATACGCAGTATTTT,CASSRPGHPSSTDTQYF
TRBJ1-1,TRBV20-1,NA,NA,TGCAGTGCTAGCCCCAGGGGCGGGACTGAAGCTTTCTTT,CSASPRGGTEAFF
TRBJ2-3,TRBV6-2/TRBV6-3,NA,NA,TGTGCCAGCAATCCGGGACAACTAAGCACAGATACGCAGTATTTT,CASNPGQLSTDTQYF
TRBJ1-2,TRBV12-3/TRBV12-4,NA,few,TGTGCCAGCAGTTTGGCAGGGGATAGTAACTATGGCTACACCTTC,CASSLAGDSNYGYTF
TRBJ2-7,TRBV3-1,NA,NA,TGTGCCAGCACCCAAGACAGAAAGAGCTCCTACGAGCAGTACTTC,CASTQDRKSSYEQYF
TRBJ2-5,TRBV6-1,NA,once,TGTGCCAGCAGCTGGGATAACAGGGTGGGCAGAGAGACCCAGTACTTC,CASSWDNRVGRETQYF
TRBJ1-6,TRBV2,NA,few,TGTGCCAGCAAGCCAGGGAACGGCAATAATTCACCCCTCCACTTT,CASKPGNGNNSPLHF
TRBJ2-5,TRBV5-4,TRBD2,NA,TGTGCCAGCACCAATTCCGGCGGGAGGGGGGAGACCCAGTACTTC,CASTNSGGRGETQYF
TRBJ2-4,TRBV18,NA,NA,TGTGCCAGCTCCTCCCCGACAGTAAACATTCAGTACTTC,CASSSPTVNIQYF
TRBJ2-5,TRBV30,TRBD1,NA,TGTGCCTGGAGGTTCCTTGCGGACAGGGGAAAAGAGACCCAGTACTTC,CAWRFLADRGKETQYF
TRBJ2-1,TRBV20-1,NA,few,TGCAGTGCTCCGGGATTCGCCAAGGCCTACAATGAGCAGTTCTTC,CSAPGFAKAYNEQFF
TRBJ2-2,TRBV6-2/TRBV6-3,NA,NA,TGTGCCAGCAGGGTGGAGGGACCCACCGGGGAGCTGTTTTTT,CASRVEGPTGELFF
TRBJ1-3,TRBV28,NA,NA,TGTGCCAGTCCGGACAGCTCTGGAAACACCATATATTTT,CASPDSSGNTIYF
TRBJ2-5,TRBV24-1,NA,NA,TGTGCCACCAGTGACTATTACAGGGCCGAGACCCAGTACTTC,CATSDYYRAETQYF
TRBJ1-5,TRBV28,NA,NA,TGTGCCAGCAGTTGGGGAATCGACAGATCTCAGCCCCAGCATTTT,CASSWGIDRSQPQHF
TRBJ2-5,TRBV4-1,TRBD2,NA,TGCGCCAGCAGCCAAAGAGGCCTAGCGGGAGGGTCACAAGAGACCCAGTACTTC,CASSQRGLAGGSQETQYF
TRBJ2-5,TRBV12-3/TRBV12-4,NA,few,TGTGCCAGCAGCTCCGTGGGACGTCAAGAGACCCAGTACTTC,CASSSVGRQETQYF
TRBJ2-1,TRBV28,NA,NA,TGTGCCAGCAGTTTGGCTAATGAGCAGTTCTTC,CASSLANEQFF
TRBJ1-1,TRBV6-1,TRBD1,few,TGTGCCAGCAGCCCCAGGGGGTACACTGAAGCTTTCTTT,CASSPRGYTEAFF
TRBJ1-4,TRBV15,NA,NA,TGTGCCACCAAGACTTCAGGAATGCCTAATGAAAAACTGTTTTTT,CATKTSGMPNEKLFF
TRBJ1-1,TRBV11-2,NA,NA,TGTGCCAGCAGCTCTTCACAGGGTCACACTGAAGCTTTCTTT,CASSSSQGHTEAFF
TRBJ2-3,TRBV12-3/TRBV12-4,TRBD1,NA,TGTGCCAGCAGACAAGGACAGGGCCTTACAGATACGCAGTATTTT,CASRQGQGLTDTQYF
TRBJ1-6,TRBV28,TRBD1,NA,TGTGCCAGCAGTTTAGGGGACAGGGTTTCACCCCTCCACTTT,CASSLGDRVSPLHF
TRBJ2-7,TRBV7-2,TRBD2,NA,TGTGCCAGCAGCTTAGCCTCGCGGGAGGTGCGGCCCGAGCAGTACTTC,CASSLASREVRPEQYF
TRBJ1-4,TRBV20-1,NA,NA,TGCAGTGCTAGAAGTGGTCAGCCTAATGAAAAACTGTTTTTT,CSARSGQPNEKLFF
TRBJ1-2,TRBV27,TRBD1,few,TGTGCCAGCAGGACGGGACAGGGTGGTGATGGCTACACCTTC,CASRTGQGGDGYTF
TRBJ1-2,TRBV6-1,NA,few,TGTGCCAGCAGTGAAGAGATGGGATCTAAAATTACTAACTATGGCTACACCTTC,CASSEEMGSKITNYGYTF
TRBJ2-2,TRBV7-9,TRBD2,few,TGTGCCAGCAAGGCCGGGGCTAGCGGGAGAACCGGGGAGCTGTTTTTT,CASKAGASGRTGELFF
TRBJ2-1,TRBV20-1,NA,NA,TGCAGTGCTCCCCGGGAAGCGGGTCCCTACAATGAGCAGTTCTTC,CSAPREAGPYNEQFF
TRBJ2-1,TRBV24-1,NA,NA,TGTGCCACCAGTGATTTTTGGCTAAATAATGAGCAGTTCTTC,CATSDFWLNNEQFF
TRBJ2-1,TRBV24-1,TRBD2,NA,TGTGCCACCAGTGACCGGACTAGCAGCAATGAGCAGTTCTTC,CATSDRTSSNEQFF
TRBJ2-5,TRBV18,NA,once,TGTGCCAGCTCACCAAATCCCGGAGAGACCCAGTACTTC,CASSPNPGETQYF
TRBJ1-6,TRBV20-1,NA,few,TGCAGTGCTAGAGATGTAGGGCAGGGCGGCTCCAATTCACCCCTCCACTTT,CSARDVGQGGSNSPLHF
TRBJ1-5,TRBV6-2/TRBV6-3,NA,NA,TGTGCCAGCAGCCACGAGGGATACAATCAGCCCCAGCATTTT,CASSHEGYNQPQHF